These T cell receptor beta chains were read from a single sample in a study of cytomegalovirus exposure and HLA in healthy donors. Data came from immunoSEQ multiplex PCR; TCRdb stores just in-frame clones and leaves some out. The sample contains 100,000 or so clones, about four fifths of which appear only once. Source material: PBMCs. The origin of the receptors is a woman between 40 and 55 years old in good health and CMV-seronegative. Each CDR3 is given with its conserved first and last residue. The D gene is left open where the match is weak. Not all rows give a size; the values are once, few, many and, for expanded clones, a class.

>TRBJ2-1|NA|TRBD2|TRBV7-3
TGTGCCAGCAGCCTCGGGACTAGCGGGAGTGAGCAGTTCTTC
CASSLGTSGSEQFF
>TRBJ2-7|few|NA|TRBV7-9
TGTGCCAGCAGCTTAGTTGGGGGGGCTCCCGAGCAGTACTTC
CASSLVGGAPEQYF
>TRBJ1-2|NA|TRBD1|TRBV6-1
TGTGCCAGCAGTGACGGGACAGTACTTCCTGGGGATGGCTACACCTTC
CASSDGTVLPGDGYTF
>TRBJ1-1|NA|NA|TRBV5-5
TGTGCCAGCAGCTTGATCTACGGAGGTCCACAACATGAAGCTTTCTTT
CASSLIYGGPQHEAFF
>TRBJ1-3|few|TRBD1|TRBV7-9
TGTGCCAGCAGCCAGAAGACAGGGGTGGACACCATATATTTT
CASSQKTGVDTIYF
>TRBJ2-7|NA|TRBD1|TRBV5-1
TGCGCCAGCAGCTCCTTTGTCGGGACAGGGTCCGACGAGCAGTACTTC
CASSSFVGTGSDEQYF
>TRBJ2-7|few|TRBD1|TRBV30
TGTGCCTGGAGTGGGGGAGGAGGACAGGGGAATTCGGGGATCTACGAGCAGTACTTC
CAWSGGGGQGNSGIYEQYF
>TRBJ2-5|NA|NA|TRBV11-3
TGTGCCAGCAGCCGAACCAACCCTACAGGTGTTGAGACCCAGTACTTC
CASSRTNPTGVETQYF
>TRBJ2-1|once|NA|TRBV19
TGTGCCAGTAGCCGACAGGACAGTTACAATGAGCAGTTCTTC
CASSRQDSYNEQFF
>TRBJ1-3|NA|NA|TRBV11-2
TGTGCCAGCAGCTTAGCTGGGACTTTGGTAAACACCATATATTTT
CASSLAGTLVNTIYF
>TRBJ2-5|NA|NA|TRBV5-1
TGCGCCAGCAGCCCGGGACAAAACCAAGAGACCCAGTACTTC
CASSPGQNQETQYF
>TRBJ1-6|few|NA|TRBV7-2
TGTGCCAGCAGCTGGCAGGGGCAAAATTCACCCCTCCACTTT
CASSWQGQNSPLHF
>TRBJ1-6|NA|NA|TRBV9
TGTGCCAGCAGCGTAAGCCCCGAGGCCAATAATTCACCCCTCCACTTT
CASSVSPEANNSPLHF
>TRBJ2-3|NA|TRBD2|TRBV7-9
TGTGCTAGCAGCCTCAGTCCCCCGACTAGCGTTAAGGATACGCAGTATTTT
CASSLSPPTSVKDTQYF
>TRBJ2-7|NA|NA|TRBV7-9
TGTTCCAGCAGCCCCATACTAGTCTCCTACGAGCAGTACTTC
CSSSPILVSYEQYF
>TRBJ2-3|once|TRBD2|TRBV4-1
TGCGCCAGCAGCCAAGATCCCGGACTAGCCCTTAGCACAGATACGCAGTATTTT
CASSQDPGLALSTDTQYF
>TRBJ2-7|NA|TRBD2|TRBV7-2
TGTGCCAGCAGCTGGACTAGCGGGAGCAGGGACGAGCAGTACTTC
CASSWTSGSRDEQYF
>TRBJ2-3|NA|TRBD2|TRBV7-3
TGTGCCAGCTCATGGGGGGGAGCGGCAGATACGCAGTATTTT
CASSWGGAADTQYF
>TRBJ1-2|few|NA|TRBV13
TGTGCCAGCAGCTCATTATCAGGGTTGGATGGCTACACCTTC
CASSSLSGLDGYTF
>TRBJ1-1|few|TRBD1|TRBV18
TGTGCCAGCTCAACAGGGGACAGAAGGTACACTGAAGCTTTCTTT
CASSTGDRRYTEAFF
>TRBJ2-1|NA|NA|TRBV7-9
TGTTCCAGCAGCGAACTTTACAATGAGCAGTTCTTC
CSSSELYNEQFF
>TRBJ2-3|NA|TRBD2|TRBV12-5
TGTGCTAGTGGTGTTTCCATACTAGCGGGGGGGGCAGATACGCAGTATTTT
CASGVSILAGGADTQYF
>TRBJ2-1|NA|NA|TRBV9
TGTGCCAGCAGCGTAGGACAGGGAGGTCGGGACAGCTACAATGAGCAGTTCTTC
CASSVGQGGRDSYNEQFF
>TRBJ2-1|NA|TRBD2|TRBV2
TGTGCCAGCAGAAAACTAGCGGGGGGCGGGAATGAGCAGTTCTTC
CASRKLAGGGNEQFF
>TRBJ2-1|NA|TRBD1|TRBV5-1
TGCGCCAGCAGCTTGATCGGGACAGGGGACAATGAGCAGTTCTTC
CASSLIGTGDNEQFF
>TRBJ2-3|few|TRBD2|TRBV7-9
TGTGCCAGCAGCTTAGGTGCGGGGGGCGCCGATACGCAGTATTTT
CASSLGAGGADTQYF
>TRBJ2-6|few|TRBD2|TRBV30
TGTGCCTGGAATTCGGGGGGAATCAGCTCTGGGGCCAACGTCCTGACTTTC
CAWNSGGISSGANVLTF
>TRBJ2-4|NA|TRBD2|TRBV28
TGTGCCAGCAGTTATGACGAGCGTGGGAGGGCATTGGGGAACATTCAGTACTTC
CASSYDERGRALGNIQYF
>TRBJ2-7|NA|NA|TRBV7-3
TGTGCCAGCAGCCTCAGGGGACCCCGGGACGAGCAGTACTTC
CASSLRGPRDEQYF
>TRBJ2-3|NA|TRBD2|TRBV27
TGTGCCAGCAGTTCTCCCCGGACTAGCCGGAGCACGGATACGCAGTATTTT
CASSSPRTSRSTDTQYF
>TRBJ2-1|NA|TRBD2|TRBV2
TGTGCCATACTAGCGGGAGGATCCCTATCCTCCTACAATGAGCAGTTCTTC
CAILAGGSLSSYNEQFF
>TRBJ1-2|NA|TRBD1|TRBV7-2
TGTGCCAGCAGCTTAGGGGGGCAGGGGGCGTATGGCTACACCTTC
CASSLGGQGAYGYTF
>TRBJ2-5|NA|NA|TRBV29-1
TGCAGCGTTGCCCCCTCGGGCCGGAGGGGAGAGACCCAGTACTTC
CSVAPSGRRGETQYF
>TRBJ1-2|NA|NA|TRBV4-3
TGCGCCAGCAGCCAAGAATCTGAGACGGCGGGTAACTATGGCTACACCTTC
CASSQESETAGNYGYTF
>TRBJ2-5|NA|TRBD1|TRBV19
TGTGCCAGTAGTACCGGGCCTGGGACAGCCCCCGTCGGGGAGACCCAGTACTTC
CASSTGPGTAPVGETQYF
>TRBJ2-5|NA|NA|TRBV11-2
TGTGCCAGCAGCTTAACTTTGCAAGAGACCCAGTACTTC
CASSLTLQETQYF
>TRBJ2-7|NA|TRBD1|TRBV5-1
TGCGCCAGCAGTTCCGGGACAGGTCTCACCTACGAGCAGTACTTC
CASSSGTGLTYEQYF
>TRBJ1-6|few|NA|TRBV19
TGTGCCAGTAGTACCCTAAATTCACCCCTCCACTTT
CASSTLNSPLHF
>TRBJ1-2|NA|TRBD1|TRBV9
TGTGCCAGCAGCGTAGAGTGGACAGGGGGATATGGCTACACCTTC
CASSVEWTGGYGYTF
>TRBJ2-3|few|NA|TRBV11-2
TGTGCCAGCAGCTTAGGGACTAGCACAGATACGCAGTATTTT
CASSLGTSTDTQYF
>TRBJ2-5|NA|TRBD2|TRBV10-3
TGTGCCATCAGGGGGACTAGCGGTTTCCAAGAGACCCAGTACTTC
CAIRGTSGFQETQYF
>TRBJ2-1|NA|TRBD2|TRBV19
TGTGCCAGTAGTATGTGGGGGACTAGCGGTTACAATGAGCAGTTCTTC
CASSMWGTSGYNEQFF